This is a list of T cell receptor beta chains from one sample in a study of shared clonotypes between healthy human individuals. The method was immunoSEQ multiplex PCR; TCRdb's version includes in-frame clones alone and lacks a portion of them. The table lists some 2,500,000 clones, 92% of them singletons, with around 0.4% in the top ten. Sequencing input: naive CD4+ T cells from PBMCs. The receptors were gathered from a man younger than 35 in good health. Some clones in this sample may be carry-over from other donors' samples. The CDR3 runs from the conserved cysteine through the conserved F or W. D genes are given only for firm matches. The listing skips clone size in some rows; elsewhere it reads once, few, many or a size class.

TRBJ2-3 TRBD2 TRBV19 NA TGTGCCAGTAGTAACCGCGGGGGTGCAAACACATATACGCAGTATTTT CASSNRGGANTYTQYF
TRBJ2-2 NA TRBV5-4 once TGTGCCAGCAGCTTGGGCCAGACGAACACCGGGGAGCTGTTTTTT CASSLGQTNTGELFF
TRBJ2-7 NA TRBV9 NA TGTGCCAGCAGCGTACACTCCCCCCTAGCGTTTACCTACGAGCAGTACTTC CASSVHSPLAFTYEQYF
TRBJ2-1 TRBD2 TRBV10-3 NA TGTGCCATCAGTTCGACTAGCGGGGGTTCCTACAATGAGCAGTTCTTC CAISSTSGGSYNEQFF
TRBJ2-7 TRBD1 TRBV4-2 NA TGTGCCAGCAGCCCGGGACAGGGACAGACCTACGAGCAGTACTTC CASSPGQGQTYEQYF
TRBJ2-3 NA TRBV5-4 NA TGTGCCAGCAGCTTAAATAGGGATAGCGATACGCAGTATTTT CASSLNRDSDTQYF
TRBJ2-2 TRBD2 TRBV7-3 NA TGTGCCACCTCGGGAGCGGGAGGAACCGGGGAGCTGTTTTTT CATSGAGGTGELFF
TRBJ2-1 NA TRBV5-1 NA TGCGCCAGCAGCTCCTCCTTGTCAAGCGGCCCACGGGGACGATCCTACAATGAGCAGTTCTTC CASSSSLSSGPRGRSYNEQFF
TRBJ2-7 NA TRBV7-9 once TGTGCCAGCAGCTTGGGCGGAGGCTACGAGCAGTACTTC CASSLGGGYEQYF
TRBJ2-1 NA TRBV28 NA TGTGCCAGCAGTTTATTCACCTCAGGGATTTCGGCGCGGGCCGAGCAGTTCTTC CASSLFTSGISARAEQFF
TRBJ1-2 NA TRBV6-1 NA TGTGCCAGCCGGGACGGGAGAAGAGCTAACTATGGCTACACCTTC CASRDGRRANYGYTF
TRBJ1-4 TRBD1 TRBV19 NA TGTGCCAGTAGCGAGCCGGGACAGGGGGCGAATGAAAAACTGTTTTTT CASSEPGQGANEKLFF
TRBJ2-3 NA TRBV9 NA TGTGCCAGCAGCGTAGCTTCGTCAGATACGCAGTATTTT CASSVASSDTQYF
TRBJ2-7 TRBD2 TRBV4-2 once TGTGCCAGCAGCCTGAGATCACGGACTAGCGGGAACACAGGCCTGGACGAGCAGTACTTC CASSLRSRTSGNTGLDEQYF
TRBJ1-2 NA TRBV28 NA TGTGCCAGCAGTTTTGCCCTAAACTATGGCTACACCTTC CASSFALNYGYTF
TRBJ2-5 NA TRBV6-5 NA TGTGCCAGCAGTTACAGAAGGGCTCGGGAGACCCAGTACTTC CASSYRRARETQYF
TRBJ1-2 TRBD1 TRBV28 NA TGTGCCAGCAGAACACAGGGGGCGCAACGGGGTAGCTACACCTTC CASRTQGAQRGSYTF
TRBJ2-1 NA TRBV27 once TGTGCCAGCAGAATCCGAGGGAACTACAATGAGCAGTTCTTC CASRIRGNYNEQFF
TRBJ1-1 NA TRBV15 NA TGTGCCACCAGCAGACGTGGACAGAGGAACACTGAAGCTTTCTTT CATSRRGQRNTEAFF
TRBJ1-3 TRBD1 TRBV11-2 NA TGTGCCAGCAGCTTATCGGAGTACAGGGGGTCTGGAAACACCATATATTTT CASSLSEYRGSGNTIYF
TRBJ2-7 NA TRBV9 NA TGTGCCAGCAGCGTAGCCCCCCCCAGCGAGCAGTACTTC CASSVAPPSEQYF
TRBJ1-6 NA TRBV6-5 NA TGTGGCGGAGGTAGGTATTCACCCCTCCACTTT CGGGRYSPLHF
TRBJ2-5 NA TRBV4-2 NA TGTGCCAGCAGCCAGCCCAGGGAGTCCGGGGCCCAGTACTTC CASSQPRESGAQYF
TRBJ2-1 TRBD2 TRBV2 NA TGTGCCAGCGGGGGACTAGCGGAGTACAATGAGCAGTTCTTC CASGGLAEYNEQFF
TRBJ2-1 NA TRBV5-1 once TGCGCCAGCAGCTTCAACCTGGCCCGAAGCTCCTACAATGAGCAGTTCTTC CASSFNLARSSYNEQFF
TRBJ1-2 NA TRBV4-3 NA TGCGCCAGCAGCCAAGTTTGGGCTAACTATGGCTACACCTTC CASSQVWANYGYTF
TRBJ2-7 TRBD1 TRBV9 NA TGTGCCAGCAGCGTCCGAGCTCAGGGGGCGCAAGACGAGCAGTACTTC CASSVRAQGAQDEQYF
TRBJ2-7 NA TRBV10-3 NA TGTGCCATCAGTGAGCGGGAGTGGACCTACGAGCAGTACTTC CAISEREWTYEQYF
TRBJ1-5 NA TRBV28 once TGTGCCAGCAGTTTGTTTAAAGGGACTAATAGCAATCAGCCCCAGCATTTT CASSLFKGTNSNQPQHF
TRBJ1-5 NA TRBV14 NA TGTGCCAGCAGCCAAAGAGGGAGGAGCCTCCAGCCCCAGCATTTT CASSQRGRSLQPQHF
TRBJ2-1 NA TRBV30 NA TGTGCCTGGAGGAGTTGGGGGACGGTGGATGAGCAGTTCTTC CAWRSWGTVDEQFF
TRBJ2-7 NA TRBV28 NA TGTGCCAGCAGTTTCCTCGACAGGACGACCACCTACGAGCAGTACTTC CASSFLDRTTTYEQYF
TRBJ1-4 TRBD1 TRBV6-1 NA TGTGCCAGCTCTCGACAGGGTAATAATGAAAAACTGTTTTTT CASSRQGNNEKLFF
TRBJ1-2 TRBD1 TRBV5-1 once TGCGCCAGCAGTTCGGGACAGCCTAACTATGGCTACACCTTC CASSSGQPNYGYTF
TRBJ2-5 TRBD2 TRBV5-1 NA TGCGCCAGCCTAAATGGACTAGCGGGAGTCGAGACCCAGTACTTC CASLNGLAGVETQYF
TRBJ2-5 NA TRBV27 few TGTGCCAGCAGTAAAATCTCTGGAGAGACCCAGTACTTC CASSKISGETQYF
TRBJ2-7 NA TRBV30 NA TGTGCCTGGAGTAGCCAGGTTCGTGGCGAGCAGTACTTC CAWSSQVRGEQYF
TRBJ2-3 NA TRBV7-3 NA TGTGCCAGCAGCCGGGGACTGTCAGATACGCAGTATTTT CASSRGLSDTQYF
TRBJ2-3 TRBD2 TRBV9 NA TGTGCCAGCAGCGTAGCCCCGGGGAGGGGTGGAGATACGCAGTATTTT CASSVAPGRGGDTQYF
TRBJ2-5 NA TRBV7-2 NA TGTGCCAGCAGCTTAGCAGGCACAGGTCAAGAGACCCAGTACTTC CASSLAGTGQETQYF
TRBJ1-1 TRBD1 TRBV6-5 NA TGTGCCAGCAGTTACTCGGGACAGGGGAACACTGAAGCTTTCTTT CASSYSGQGNTEAFF
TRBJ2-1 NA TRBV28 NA TGTGCCAGCAGTTTCGCAGGGCGTAGGAGCTCCTACAATGAGCAGTTCTTC CASSFAGRRSSYNEQFF